The clone carrying this T cell receptor (beta chain) was observed a single time. This CDR3 contains 13 residues. The V end lost 4 bases, the J end lost 3 bases, and 10 bases lay between the germline ends. Germline values: CDR1 SQVTM, CDR2 ANQGSEA. Original methodology: Reference gene primers were amplified, and this amplification served to estimate nucleated cell counts. The method was immunoSEQ multiplex PCR; TCRdb's version includes in-frame clones alone and lacks a portion of them. That table is the source of V, J and clone size, and D and trimming were worked out from the DNA. This table holds about 36,000 clones, about 81% found once. These data belong to a study of blood T cell repertoires in COVID-19.

The gene calls are TRBV29-1 and TRBJ2-1; D remains ambiguous. The clonotype was recovered from a human donor in a cohort sampled during active or convalescent COVID-19. The donor label of this sample is uncertain. What was sequenced was peripheral blood. This chain's CDR3 is CSVVSVLYNEQFF. Written as DNA, the CDR3 is TGCAGCGTTGTCAGCGTCCTCTACAATGAGCAGTTCTTC.